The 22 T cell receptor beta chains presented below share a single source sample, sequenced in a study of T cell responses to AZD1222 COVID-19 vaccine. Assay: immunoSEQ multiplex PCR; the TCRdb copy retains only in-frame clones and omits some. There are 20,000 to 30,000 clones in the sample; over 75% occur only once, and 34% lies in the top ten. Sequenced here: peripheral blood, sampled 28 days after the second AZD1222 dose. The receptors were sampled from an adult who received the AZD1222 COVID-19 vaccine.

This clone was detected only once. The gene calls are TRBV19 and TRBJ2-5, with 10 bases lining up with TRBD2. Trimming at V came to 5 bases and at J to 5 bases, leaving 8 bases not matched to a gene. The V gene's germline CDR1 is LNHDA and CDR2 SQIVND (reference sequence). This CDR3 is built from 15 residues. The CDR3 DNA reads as TGTGCCAGTAGTCTAGCGGGAGCAATGGGGGAGACCCAGTACTTC. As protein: CASSLAGAMGETQYF.

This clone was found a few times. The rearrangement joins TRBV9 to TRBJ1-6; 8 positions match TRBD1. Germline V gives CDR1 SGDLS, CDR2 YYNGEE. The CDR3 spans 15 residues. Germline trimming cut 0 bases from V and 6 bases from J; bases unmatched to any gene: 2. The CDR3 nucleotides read TGTGCCAGCAGCGTAGGACAGGGGCCTAATTCACCCCTCCACTTT. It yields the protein CASSVGQGPNSPLHF.

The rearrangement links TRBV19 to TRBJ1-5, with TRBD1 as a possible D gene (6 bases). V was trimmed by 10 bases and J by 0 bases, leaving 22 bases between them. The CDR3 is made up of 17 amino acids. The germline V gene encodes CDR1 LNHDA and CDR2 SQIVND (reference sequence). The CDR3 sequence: CATDVGRGLGSNQPQHF. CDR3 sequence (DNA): TGTGCCACCGATGTGGGCAGGGGTCTAGGTAGCAATCAGCCCCAGCATTTT. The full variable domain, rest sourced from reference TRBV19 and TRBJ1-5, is DGGITQSPKYLFRKEGQNVTLSCEQNLNHDAMYWYRQDPGQGLRLIYYSQIVNDFQKGDIAEGYSVSREKKESFPLTVTSAQKNPTAFYLCATDVGRGLGSNQPQHFGDGTRLSIL.

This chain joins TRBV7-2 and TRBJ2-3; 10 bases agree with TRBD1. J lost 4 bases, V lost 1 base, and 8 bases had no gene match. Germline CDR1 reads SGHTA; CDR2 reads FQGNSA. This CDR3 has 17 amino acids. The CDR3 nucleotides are TGTGCCAGCAGCTTAGTCGCGGACAGGGGGTTTGCAGATACGCAGTATTTT. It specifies CASSLVADRGFADTQYF.

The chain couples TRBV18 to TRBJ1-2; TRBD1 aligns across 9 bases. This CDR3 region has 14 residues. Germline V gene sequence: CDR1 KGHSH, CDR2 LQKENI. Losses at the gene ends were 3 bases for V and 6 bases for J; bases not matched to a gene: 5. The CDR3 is CASSPVDRGDGYTF. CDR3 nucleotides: TGTGCCAGCTCACCCGTGGACAGGGGTGATGGCTACACCTTC.

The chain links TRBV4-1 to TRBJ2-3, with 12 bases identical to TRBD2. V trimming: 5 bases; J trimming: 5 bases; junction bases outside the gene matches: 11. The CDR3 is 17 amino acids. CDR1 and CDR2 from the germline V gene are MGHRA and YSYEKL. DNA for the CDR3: TGCGCCAGCAGCTTTATCCGACTAGCGGGAGTGGAAGATACGCAGTATTTT. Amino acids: CASSFIRLAGVEDTQYF.

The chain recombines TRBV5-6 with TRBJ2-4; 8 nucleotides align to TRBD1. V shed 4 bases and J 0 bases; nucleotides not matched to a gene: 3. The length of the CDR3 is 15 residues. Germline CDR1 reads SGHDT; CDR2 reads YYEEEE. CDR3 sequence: CASSRTGIAKNIQYF. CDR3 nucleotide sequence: TGTGCCAGCAGCCGGACAGGGATAGCCAAAAACATTCAGTACTTC.

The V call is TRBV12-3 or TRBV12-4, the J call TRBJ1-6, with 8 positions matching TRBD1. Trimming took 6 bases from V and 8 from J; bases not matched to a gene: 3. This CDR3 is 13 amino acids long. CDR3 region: CASRTGEYSPLHF. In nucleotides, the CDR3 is TGTGCCAGCAGGACAGGGGAGTATTCACCCCTCCACTTT.

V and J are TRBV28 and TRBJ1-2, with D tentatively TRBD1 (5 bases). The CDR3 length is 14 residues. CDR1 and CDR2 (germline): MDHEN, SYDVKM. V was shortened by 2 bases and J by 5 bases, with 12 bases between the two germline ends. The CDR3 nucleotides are TGTGCCAGCAGTTTACGACAGACTCTATATGGCTACACCTTC. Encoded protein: CASSLRQTLYGYTF.

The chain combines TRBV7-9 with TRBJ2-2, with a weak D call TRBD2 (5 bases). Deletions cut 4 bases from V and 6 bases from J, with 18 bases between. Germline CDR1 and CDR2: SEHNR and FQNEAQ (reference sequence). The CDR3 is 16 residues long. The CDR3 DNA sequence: TGTGCCAGCAGCTCCCGCTATTCAGTCGGGGCCGGGGAGCTGTTTTTT. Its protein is CASSSRYSVGAGELFF.

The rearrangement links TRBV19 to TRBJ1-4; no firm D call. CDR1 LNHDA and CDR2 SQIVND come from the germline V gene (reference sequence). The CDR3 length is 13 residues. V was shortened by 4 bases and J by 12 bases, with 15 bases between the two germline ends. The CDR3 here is CASSTSNVVELFF. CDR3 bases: TGTGCCAGTAGTACATCAAACGTTGTGGAACTGTTTTTT.

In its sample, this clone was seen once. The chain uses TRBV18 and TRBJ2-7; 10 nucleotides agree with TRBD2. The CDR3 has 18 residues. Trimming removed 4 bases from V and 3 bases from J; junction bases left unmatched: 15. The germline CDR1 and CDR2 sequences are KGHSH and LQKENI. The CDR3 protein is CASSRVLAGSSGFYEQYF. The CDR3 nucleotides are TGTGCCAGCTCACGTGTACTAGCGGGATCATCGGGGTTCTACGAGCAGTACTTC. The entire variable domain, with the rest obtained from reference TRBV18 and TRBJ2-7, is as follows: NAGVMQNPRHLVRRRGQEARLRCSPMKGHSHVYWYRQLPEEGLKFMVYLQKENIIDESGMPKERFSAEFPKEGPSILRIQQVVRGDSAAYFCASSRVLAGSSGFYEQYFGPGTRLTVT.

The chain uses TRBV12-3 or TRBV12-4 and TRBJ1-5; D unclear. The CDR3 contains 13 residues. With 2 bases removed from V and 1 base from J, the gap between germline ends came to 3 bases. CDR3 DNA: TGTGCCAGCAGTTTATTCAGCAATCAGCCCCAGCATTTT. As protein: CASSLFSNQPQHF.

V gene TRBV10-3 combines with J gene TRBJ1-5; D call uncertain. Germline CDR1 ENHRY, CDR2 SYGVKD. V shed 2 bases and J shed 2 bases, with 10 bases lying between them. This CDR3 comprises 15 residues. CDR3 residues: CAISEREGGNQPQHF. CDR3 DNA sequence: TGTGCCATCAGTGAGAGGGAAGGAGGCAATCAGCCCCAGCATTTT.

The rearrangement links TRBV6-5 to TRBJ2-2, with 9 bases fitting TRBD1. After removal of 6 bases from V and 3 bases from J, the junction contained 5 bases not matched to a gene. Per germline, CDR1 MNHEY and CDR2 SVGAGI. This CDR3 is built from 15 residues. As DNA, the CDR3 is TGTGCCAGCAGAACAGGGGGCGAGGACACCGGGGAGCTGTTTTTT. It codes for CASRTGGEDTGELFF.

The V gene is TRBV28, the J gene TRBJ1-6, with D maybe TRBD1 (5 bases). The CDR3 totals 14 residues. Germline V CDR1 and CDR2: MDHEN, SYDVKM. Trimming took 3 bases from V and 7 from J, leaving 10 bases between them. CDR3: CASSFGAVNSPLHF. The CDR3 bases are TGTGCCAGCAGTTTCGGGGCTGTAAATTCACCCCTCCACTTT.

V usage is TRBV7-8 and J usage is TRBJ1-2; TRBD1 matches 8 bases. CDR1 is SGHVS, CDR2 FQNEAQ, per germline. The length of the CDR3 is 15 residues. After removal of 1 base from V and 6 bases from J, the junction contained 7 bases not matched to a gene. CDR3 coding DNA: TGTGCCAGCAGCTTAGGGGTGGACAGGGTAGATGGCTACACCTTC. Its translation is CASSLGVDRVDGYTF.

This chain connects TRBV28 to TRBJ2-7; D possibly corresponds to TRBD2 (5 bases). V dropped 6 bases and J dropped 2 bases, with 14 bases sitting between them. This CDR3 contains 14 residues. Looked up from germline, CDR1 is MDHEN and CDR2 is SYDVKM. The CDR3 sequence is CASRGRGNPYEQYF. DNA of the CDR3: TGTGCCAGCAGGGGGAGAGGGAACCCCTACGAGCAGTACTTC.

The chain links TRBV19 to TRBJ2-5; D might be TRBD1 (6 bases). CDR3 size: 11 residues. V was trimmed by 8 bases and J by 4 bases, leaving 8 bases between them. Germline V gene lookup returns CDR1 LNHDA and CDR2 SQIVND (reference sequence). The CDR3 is CASGRGETQYF. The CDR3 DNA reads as TGTGCCAGTGGCAGGGGAGAGACCCAGTACTTC.

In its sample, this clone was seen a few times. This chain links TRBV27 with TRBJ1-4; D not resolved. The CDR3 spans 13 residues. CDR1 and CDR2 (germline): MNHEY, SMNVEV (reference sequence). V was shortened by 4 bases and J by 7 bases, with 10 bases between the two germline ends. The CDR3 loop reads CASSSYMGEKLFF. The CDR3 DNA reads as TGTGCCAGCAGTTCCTATATGGGTGAAAAACTGTTTTTT.

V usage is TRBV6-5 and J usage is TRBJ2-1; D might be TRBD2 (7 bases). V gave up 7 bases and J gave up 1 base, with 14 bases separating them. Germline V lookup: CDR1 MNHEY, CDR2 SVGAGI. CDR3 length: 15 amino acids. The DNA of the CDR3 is TGTGCCAGCACCGGACTAGACAGGTCCTACAATGAGCAGTTCTTC. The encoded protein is CASTGLDRSYNEQFF.

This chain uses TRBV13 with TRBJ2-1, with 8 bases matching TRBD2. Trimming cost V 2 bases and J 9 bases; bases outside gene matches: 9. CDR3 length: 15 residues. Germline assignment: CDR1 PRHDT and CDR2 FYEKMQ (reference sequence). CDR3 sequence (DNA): TGTGCCAGCAGCTTAATTCGGGGACTAGAAAGTGAGCAGTTCTTC. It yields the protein CASSLIRGLESEQFF.